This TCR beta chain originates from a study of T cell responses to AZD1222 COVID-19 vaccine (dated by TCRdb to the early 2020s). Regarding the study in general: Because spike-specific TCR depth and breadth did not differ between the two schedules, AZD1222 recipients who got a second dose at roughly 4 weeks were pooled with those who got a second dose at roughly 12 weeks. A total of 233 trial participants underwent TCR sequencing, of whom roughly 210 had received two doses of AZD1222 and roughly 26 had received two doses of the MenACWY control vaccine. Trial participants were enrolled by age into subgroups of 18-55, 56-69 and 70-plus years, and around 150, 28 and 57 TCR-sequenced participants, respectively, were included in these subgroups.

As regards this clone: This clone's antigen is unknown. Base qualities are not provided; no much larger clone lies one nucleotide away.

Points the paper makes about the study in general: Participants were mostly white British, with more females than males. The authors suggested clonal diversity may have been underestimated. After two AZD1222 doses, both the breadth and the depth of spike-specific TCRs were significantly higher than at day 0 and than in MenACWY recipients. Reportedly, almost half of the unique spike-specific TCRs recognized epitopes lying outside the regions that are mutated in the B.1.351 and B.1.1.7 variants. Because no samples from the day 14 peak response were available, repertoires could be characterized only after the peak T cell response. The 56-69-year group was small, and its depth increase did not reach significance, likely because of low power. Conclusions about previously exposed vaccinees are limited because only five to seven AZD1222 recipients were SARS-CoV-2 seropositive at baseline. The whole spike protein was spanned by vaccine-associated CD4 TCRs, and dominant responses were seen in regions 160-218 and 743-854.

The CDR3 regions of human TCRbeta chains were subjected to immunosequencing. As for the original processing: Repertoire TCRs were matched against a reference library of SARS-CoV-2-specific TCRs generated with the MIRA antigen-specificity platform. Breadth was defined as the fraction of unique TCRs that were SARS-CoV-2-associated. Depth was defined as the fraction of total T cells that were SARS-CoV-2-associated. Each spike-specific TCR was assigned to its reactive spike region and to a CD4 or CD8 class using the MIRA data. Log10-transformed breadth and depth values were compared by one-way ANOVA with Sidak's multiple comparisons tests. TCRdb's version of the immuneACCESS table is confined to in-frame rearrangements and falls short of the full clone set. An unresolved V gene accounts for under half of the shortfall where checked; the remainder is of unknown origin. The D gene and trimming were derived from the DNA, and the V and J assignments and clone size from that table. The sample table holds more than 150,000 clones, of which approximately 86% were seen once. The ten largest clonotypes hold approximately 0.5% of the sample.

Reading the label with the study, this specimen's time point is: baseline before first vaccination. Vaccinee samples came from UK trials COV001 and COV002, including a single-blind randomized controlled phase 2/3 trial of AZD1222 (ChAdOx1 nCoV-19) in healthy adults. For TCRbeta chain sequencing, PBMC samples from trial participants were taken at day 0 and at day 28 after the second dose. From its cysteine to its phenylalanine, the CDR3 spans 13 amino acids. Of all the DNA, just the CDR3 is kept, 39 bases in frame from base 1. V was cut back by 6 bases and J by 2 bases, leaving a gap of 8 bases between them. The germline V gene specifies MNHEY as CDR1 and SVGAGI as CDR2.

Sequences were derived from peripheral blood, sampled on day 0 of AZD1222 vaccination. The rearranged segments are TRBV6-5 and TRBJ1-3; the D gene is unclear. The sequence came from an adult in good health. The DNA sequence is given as TGTGCCAGCAGGCGCCATACTGGAAACACCATATATTTT. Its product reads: CASRRHTGNTIYF.